One sample yielded the 32 T cell receptor beta chains listed below, sequenced in a study of shared clonotypes between healthy human individuals. Profiled with immunoSEQ multiplex PCR; TCRdb holds only in-frame clones, not every one. This table holds about 2 million clones, 95% found once. Sequencing was done on a sample of naive CD4+ T cells sorted from blood. The sample's subset: CD45RA+ positively selected. Receptor source: a man aged 18 to 29 in good health.

This rearrangement joins TRBV25-1 to TRBJ2-7; D is undetermined. Trimming removed 7 bases at V and 3 bases at J, with 7 bases between. CDR1 and CDR2 (germline): MGHDK, SYGVNS. The CDR3 is 11 amino acids. The CDR3 sequence: CASMDVYEQYF. For the CDR3, the DNA is TGTGCCAGCATGGACGTCTACGAGCAGTACTTC.

The chain links TRBV6-1 to TRBJ2-7; D not resolved. V dropped 3 bases and J dropped 6 bases, with 15 bases sitting between them. This CDR3 region has 14 residues. Germline lookup yields CDR1 MNHNS and CDR2 SASEGT. CDR3 coding DNA: TGTGCCAGCAGTGAGCAACGGCTAGTACCCGAGCAGTACTTC. Encoded protein: CASSEQRLVPEQYF.

In DNA, the CDR3 is TGTGCCAGCAGTGTCAAGGGACAGGGAGTGACTGAAGCTTTCTTT. Its translation is CASSVKGQGVTEAFF. The chain carries TRBV2 and TRBJ1-1; 9 bases are shared with TRBD1. Germline-derived CDR1 and CDR2 are SNHLY and FYNNEI. The CDR3 is 15 amino acids. Losses at the gene ends were 4 bases for V and 5 bases for J; bases not matched to a gene: 8.

This clone was seen a single time. The same CDR3 can be traced to other DNA sequences in this sample. The V gene is TRBV9, the J gene TRBJ2-6, with D hard to call. V shed 2 bases and J shed 0 bases, with 3 bases lying between them. This CDR3 is 14 amino acids long. The germline gives CDR1 SGDLS, CDR2 YYNGEE. The CDR3 nucleotides are TGTGCCAGCAGCGTTGGCTCTGGGGCCAACGTCCTGACTTTC. Amino acids: CASSVGSGANVLTF.

J is TRBJ2-2 and V is TRBV7-2, with D possibly being TRBD1 or TRBD2 (5 bases each). V was cut by 1 base and J by 8 bases, with 20 bases left in between. The germline gives CDR1 SGHTA, CDR2 FQGNSA. This CDR3 contains 17 residues. This chain's CDR3 is CASSLVRDPRHVGELFF. CDR3 nucleotide sequence: TGTGCCAGCAGCTTAGTCCGGGACCCCCGGCATGTGGGGGAGCTGTTTTTT.

The CDR3 region has the DNA TGTGCCAGCTCACGCGTGAGACAGGGGACGGATGAAAAACTGTTTTTT. Residues: CASSRVRQGTDEKLFF. The rearrangement joins TRBV18 to TRBJ1-4; 8 positions agree with TRBD1. This CDR3 is 16 amino acids long. V dropped 4 bases and J dropped 6; count of bases not matched to a gene: 10. Germline lookup yields CDR1 KGHSH and CDR2 LQKENI.

The chain employs TRBV19 and TRBJ2-3; D tentatively fits TRBD1 or TRBD2 (5 bases each). Trimming took off 6 bases at V and 7 bases at J, with 26 bases between the two ends. CDR1 and CDR2 (germline): LNHDA, SQIVND (reference sequence). The CDR3 length is 17 residues. The chain's CDR3 is CASSVGASGSLGNTQYF. CDR3 sequence (DNA): TGTGCCAGTAGCGTCGGGGCTTCGGGGTCCTTGGGGAATACGCAGTATTTT.

To note about this clone: One end of the junction varies from germline; a read error may be responsible. This sample includes further DNA sequences coding for the same CDR3. V and J are TRBV7-7 and TRBJ2-2; no reliable D call. The CDR3 length is 13 residues. CDR1 and CDR2 (germline): SSHAT, FNYEAQ (reference sequence). The CDR3 loop is CASSLAGTGELFF. CDR3 coding DNA: TGTGCTAGCAGCTTAGCAGGCACCGGGGAGCTGTTTTTT.

On this clone itself: The sample holds other DNA sequences that translate to the same CDR3. The gene calls are TRBV2 and TRBJ1-6; D possibly corresponds to TRBD1 (5 bases). The length of the CDR3 is 15 residues. The germline V gene has CDR1 SNHLY and CDR2 FYNNEI. The V end lost 0 bases, the J end lost 7 bases, and 10 bases lay between the germline ends. CDR3 coding DNA: TGTGCCAGCAGTGAAGCAGGGGTGGGGAATTCACCCCTCCACTTT. As protein: CASSEAGVGNSPLHF.

This clone appeared a few times. The chain uses TRBV6-1 and TRBJ2-2; D not certain. The CDR3 length is 15 residues. Between the trimmed V and J ends, which lost 7 bases and 6 bases, there was a span of 18 bases. Germline V gene sequence: CDR1 MNHNS, CDR2 SASEGT. CDR3: CASTRDIMTSGELFF. For the CDR3, the DNA is TGTGCCAGCACCAGAGACATCATGACGTCCGGGGAGCTGTTTTTT.

Only one count was recorded for this clone. The gene calls are TRBV7-9 and TRBJ1-3, with 11 bases identical to TRBD1. CDR1 is SEHNR, CDR2 FQNEAQ, per germline (reference sequence). CDR3 length: 18 residues. V was pared by 0 bases and J by 1 base, with 5 bases of the junction left unmatched. The CDR3 DNA is TGTGCCAGCAGCTTAGCCGGACAGGGGGCCGAGTCTGGAAACACCATATATTTT. It is translated as CASSLAGQGAESGNTIYF. The full variable domain, in which reference TRBV7-9 and TRBJ1-3 provide the parts outside the CDR3, is DTGVSQNPRHKITKRGQNVTFRCDPISEHNRLYWYRQTLGQGPEFLTYFQNEAQLEKSRLLSDRFSAERPKGSFSTLEIQRTEQGDSAMYLCASSLAGQGAESGNTIYFGEGSWLTVV.

CDR3 sequence (DNA): TGTGCCTGGAGTGTACGAGGACAGCCGTTGAATGAGCAGTTCTTC. Translation gives CAWSVRGQPLNEQFF. This chain joins TRBV30 and TRBJ2-1; a possible D gene is TRBD1 (6 bases). The CDR3 contains 15 residues. Germline CDR1 and CDR2: GTSNPN and SVGIG (reference sequence). V was clipped by 0 bases and J by 7 bases, with 16 bases between them.

This sequence joins TRBV5-1 and TRBJ2-7, with 7 bases fitting TRBD1. The trim removed 4 bases at V and 5 bases at J, leaving 9 bases unmatched. This CDR3 region has 14 residues. Germline V CDR1 and CDR2: SGHRS, YFSETQ. The CDR3 protein is CASSPAGGQHEQYF. The CDR3 coding sequence is TGCGCCAGCAGCCCTGCAGGGGGTCAACACGAGCAGTACTTC.

V usage is TRBV25-1 and J usage is TRBJ1-6, with TRBD1 matching over 10 bases. The CDR3 is 14 residues long. Germline trimming cut 6 bases from V and 9 bases from J; bases unmatched to any gene: 5. Germline CDR1 MGHDK, CDR2 SYGVNS. The CDR3 sequence: CASRGDRGVSPLHF. The CDR3 DNA follows: TGTGCCAGCAGGGGGGACAGGGGAGTTTCACCCCTCCACTTT. The entire variable domain, with the rest obtained from reference TRBV25-1 and TRBJ1-6, is as follows: EADIYQTPRYLVIGTGKKITLECSQTMGHDKMYWYQQDPGMELHLIHYSYGVNSTEKGDLSSESTVSRIRTEHFPLTLESARPSHTSQYLCASRGDRGVSPLHFGNGTRLTVT.

V usage is TRBV6-5 and J usage is TRBJ2-7, with D hard to call. The CDR3 has 14 residues. V lost 5 bases, J lost 7 bases, and 18 bases lay in between. Germline CDR1 is MNHEY and CDR2 is SVGAGI. The CDR3 DNA sequence: TGTGCCAGCAGTCCGGAGTTTTCACTTGGGGAGCAGTACTTC. Amino acid sequence: CASSPEFSLGEQYF.

Here the CDR3 reads CASSVDVSPGNSPLHF. For the CDR3, the DNA is TGTGCCAGCAGCGTAGATGTCTCCCCGGGGAATTCACCCCTCCACTTT. The chain combines TRBV9 with TRBJ1-6; D not certain. The V gene lost 0 bases and the J gene lost 7 bases, with 14 bases spanning the gap. The CDR3 is 16 residues long. CDR1 is SGDLS and CDR2 is YYNGEE in the germline V gene.

Worth noting for this clone: The identical CDR3 is also encoded by other nucleotide sequences in the sample. V gene TRBV15 combines with J gene TRBJ1-4; D is uncertain. Trimming took off 1 base at V and 0 bases at J, with 6 bases between the two ends. The length of the CDR3 is 15 residues. CDR1 is LNHNV and CDR2 is YYDKDF in the germline V gene (reference sequence). The CDR3 protein is CATSRGGTTNEKLFF. CDR3 DNA: TGTGCCACCAGCAGAGGTGGGACAACTAATGAAAAACTGTTTTTT.

The V and J genes are TRBV7-2 and TRBJ1-3; D gene unclear. CDR1 is SGHTA and CDR2 is FQGNSA in the germline V gene. Trimming shortened V by 2 bases and J by 0 bases, and 14 bases separated the two germline ends. This CDR3 has 17 amino acids. The DNA of the CDR3 is TGTGCCAGCAGCTTAACCACTTTAAGAAGCTCTGGAAACACCATATATTTT. It is translated as CASSLTTLRSSGNTIYF.

V usage is TRBV5-4 and J usage is TRBJ1-2; TRBD1 aligns across 9 bases. Germline CDR1 is SGHNT and CDR2 is YYREEE (reference sequence). Losses at the gene ends were 4 bases for V and 7 bases for J; bases not matched to a gene: 11. The CDR3 totals 15 residues. CDR3 in amino acids: CASSARQGVSAGYTF. The CDR3 DNA reads TGTGCCAGCAGCGCCCGACAGGGGGTCTCTGCTGGCTACACCTTC.

The rearrangement uses TRBV7-9 and TRBJ1-1; 10 bases match TRBD1. CDR1 is SEHNR and CDR2 is FQNEAQ in the germline V gene (reference sequence). CDR3 length: 16 amino acids. J was trimmed by 3 bases and V by 6 bases; bases with no gene match: 10. The CDR3 here is CASRSMTGGAYTEAFF. For the CDR3, the DNA is TGTGCCAGCAGATCTATGACAGGGGGCGCGTACACTGAAGCTTTCTTT. Filled out from reference TRBV7-9 and TRBJ1-1, the complete variable domain reads DTGVSQNPRHKITKRGQNVTFRCDPISEHNRLYWYRQTLGQGPEFLTYFQNEAQLEKSRLLSDRFSAERPKGSFSTLEIQRTEQGDSAMYLCASRSMTGGAYTEAFFGQGTRLTVV.

Regarding this clone: Distinct nucleotide sequences in the sample also encode this CDR3. The chain is built from TRBV13 and TRBJ2-7, with 10 bases that match TRBD1. Per the germline V gene, CDR1 is PRHDT and CDR2 is FYEKMQ (reference sequence). The CDR3 consists of 14 residues. Trimming took 5 bases from V and 3 from J; bases not matched to a gene: 4. The CDR3, as DNA: TGTGCCAGCAGCCGGACAGGGGGGAGCTACGAGCAGTACTTC. Translated: CASSRTGGSYEQYF.

This sequence joins TRBV6-1 and TRBJ1-6; 9 nucleotides line up with TRBD1. The germline V gene has CDR1 MNHNS and CDR2 SASEGT. The CDR3 loop spans 13 amino acids. V was pared by 8 bases and J by 7 bases, with 3 bases of the junction left unmatched. The CDR3 loop reads CASGDRDNSPLHF. The CDR3 DNA reads TGTGCCAGCGGGGACAGGGACAATTCACCCCTCCACTTT.

Remarks on this clone: The sample carries other DNA sequences with the same CDR3. The chain joins TRBV6-5 to TRBJ2-7, with TRBD1 identical over 7 bases. The germline gives CDR1 MNHEY, CDR2 SVGAGI. Trimming at V came to 6 bases and at J to 3 bases, leaving 5 bases not matched to a gene. CDR3 size: 13 residues. CDR3 in DNA: TGTGCCAGCAGCCACGGACAGGTCTACGAGCAGTACTTC. Its protein is CASSHGQVYEQYF.

The chain combines TRBV7-3 with TRBJ2-3; no reliable D call. Germline lookup yields CDR1 SGHTA and CDR2 FQGTGA. The CDR3 extends over 15 amino acids. V lost 0 bases and J lost 1, with 8 bases in between. Here the CDR3 reads CASSLTVKGTDTQYF. CDR3 nucleotides: TGTGCCAGCAGCTTAACGGTGAAAGGCACAGATACGCAGTATTTT. Filled out from reference TRBV7-3 and TRBJ2-3, the complete variable domain reads GAGVSQTPSNKVTEKGKYVELRCDPISGHTALYWYRQSLGQGPEFLIYFQGTGAADDSGLPNDRFFAVRPEGSVSTLKIQRTERGDSAVYLCASSLTVKGTDTQYFGPGTRLTVL.

V gene TRBV7-8 combines with J gene TRBJ2-2; possible D gene TRBD2, 5 bases. This CDR3 has 16 amino acids. The germline V and J ends were trimmed by 1 base and 5 bases, with 14 bases remaining between them. Germline-derived CDR1 and CDR2 are SGHVS and FQNEAQ. The CDR3 DNA follows: TGTGCCAGCAGCTTAGTAGCCACCGGAGGTACCGGGGAGCTGTTTTTT. Its translation is CASSLVATGGTGELFF.

J is TRBJ2-3 and V is TRBV6-6; D remains unclear. Trimming removed 7 bases at V and 3 bases at J, with 14 bases between. The CDR3 contains 14 residues. Germline assignment: CDR1 MNHNY and CDR2 SVGAGI (reference sequence). CDR3 sequence reads: CASIETGGTDTQYF. The CDR3 DNA follows: TGTGCCAGCATAGAGACTGGCGGAACAGATACGCAGTATTTT.

The chain recombines TRBV9 with TRBJ2-3; a weak D match, TRBD2 (6 bases). V lost 0 bases, J lost 1 base, and 12 bases lay in between. The CDR3 is 16 residues long. Germline V gene sequence: CDR1 SGDLS, CDR2 YYNGEE. In DNA form, the CDR3 reads TGTGCCAGCAGCGTAGGGGTTAGCGGAGGCACAGATACGCAGTATTTT. The encoded protein is CASSVGVSGGTDTQYF.

This clone was seen more than once but under ten times. The identical CDR3 is also encoded by other nucleotide sequences in the sample. This chain connects TRBV2 to TRBJ2-3; 7 positions match TRBD2. CDR1 and CDR2 from the germline V gene are SNHLY and FYNNEI. The CDR3 totals 16 residues. Losses at the gene ends were 0 bases for V and 5 bases for J; bases not matched to a gene: 8. This chain's CDR3 is CASSEALRGYRDTQYF. CDR3 in DNA: TGTGCCAGCAGTGAAGCCCTGCGGGGGTATCGAGATACGCAGTATTTT. The full variable domain, its missing parts supplied by reference TRBV2 and TRBJ2-3, is EPEVTQTPSHQVTQMGQEVILRCVPISNHLYFYWYRQILGQKVEFLVSFYNNEISEKSEIFDDQFSVERPDGSNFTLKIRSTKLEDSAMYFCASSEALRGYRDTQYFGPGTRLTVL.

The rearrangement joins TRBV30 to TRBJ1-3; no firm D call. The V gene lost 5 bases and the J gene lost 0 bases, with 17 bases spanning the gap. CDR3 length: 16 amino acids. The V gene's germline CDR1 is GTSNPN and CDR2 SVGIG (reference sequence). The CDR3 coding sequence is TGTGCCTGGGGTCCTCCACTCCCTATCTCTGGAAACACCATATATTTT. The encoded protein is CAWGPPLPISGNTIYF.

V is TRBV27 and J is TRBJ2-3, with 10 positions matching TRBD1. The CDR3 runs 14 residues. V shed 0 bases and J 7 bases; nucleotides not matched to a gene: 1. Germline CDR1 MNHEY, CDR2 SMNVEV (reference sequence). The CDR3 DNA follows: TGTGCCAGCAGTTTATCGGGACAGGGGAATACGCAGTATTTT. This gives the protein CASSLSGQGNTQYF.

This clone was observed once. The chain couples TRBV4-1 to TRBJ2-7; TRBD1 agrees at 7 bases. The CDR3 runs 16 residues. Germline assignment: CDR1 MGHRA and CDR2 YSYEKL. Losses at the gene ends were 4 bases for V and 4 bases for J; bases not matched to a gene: 13. CDR3 DNA sequence: TGCGCCAGCAGCCCCCAAAACAGGGGATCTCGGTACGAGCAGTACTTC. It is translated as CASSPQNRGSRYEQYF.

The chain employs TRBV6-5 and TRBJ1-4; a weak D match, TRBD1 (5 bases). The germline V gene encodes CDR1 MNHEY and CDR2 SVGAGI. The CDR3 covers 14 residues. V was shortened by 5 bases and J by 5 bases, with 12 bases between the two germline ends. CDR3 amino acids: CASSTGRRNEKLFF. CDR3 DNA: TGTGCCAGCAGTACGGGACGGAGGAATGAAAAACTGTTTTTT.